The text below deals with one T cell receptor (beta chain). Germline V lookup: CDR1 SNHLY, CDR2 FYNNEI. Trimming removed 4 bases at V and 0 bases at J, with 10 bases between. This CDR3 contains 15 residues. Sequencing was performed with immunoSEQ multiplex PCR; in TCRdb, only in-frame clones are kept and a portion is missing. The sample carries roughly 200,000 clones, 75% to 90% recorded once. This specimen belongs to a study of blood T cell repertoires in COVID-19. Grouping used clinical history reported by participants in a survey and questionnaire. The sequence came from a middle-aged woman with acute COVID-19. The chain combines TRBV2 with TRBJ1-5; possible D gene TRBD1, 5 bases. Sequenced: PBMCs or T cells enriched from blood (not recorded which). The CDR3 loop is CASSVTEDSNQPQHF. CDR3 bases: TGTGCCAGCAGTGTGACAGAGGATAGCAATCAGCCCCAGCATTTT. Together with reference TRBV2 and TRBJ1-5, the CDR3 gives the full variable domain: EPEVTQTPSHQVTQMGQEVILRCVPISNHLYFYWYRQILGQKVEFLVSFYNNEISEKSEIFDDQFSVERPDGSNFTLKIRSTKLEDSAMYFCASSVTEDSNQPQHFGDGTRLSIL.